The 21 T cell receptor beta chains below all came from one sample that was sequenced in a study of shared clonotypes between healthy human individuals. The data were produced by immunoSEQ multiplex PCR, yet TCRdb's version contains in-frame clones alone and is incomplete. The repertoire includes about a million clones, 77% of them detected once, and 0.85% to 1% sits in the top ten. Source material: memory CD4+ T cells from PBMCs. Subset here: CD45RA-negative fraction. The source of these receptors is a man younger than 35 in good health. Some clones in this sample may be carry-over from other donors' samples.

This chain links TRBV25-1 with TRBJ1-1; no reliable D call. Germline assignment: CDR1 MGHDK and CDR2 SYGVNS. This CDR3 has 16 residues. The germline V and J ends were trimmed by 3 bases and 1 base, with 15 bases remaining between them. CDR3 in amino acids: CASSDSGKGWNTEAFF. For the CDR3, the DNA is TGTGCCAGCAGTGATTCGGGAAAGGGTTGGAACACTGAAGCTTTCTTT.

The genes are TRBV4-1 and TRBJ2-4; 14 nucleotides agree with TRBD2. Germline CDR1 reads MGHRA; CDR2 reads YSYEKL. J gave up 0 bases and V 3 bases, and 4 bases lay outside the gene matches. The CDR3 is made up of 18 amino acids. CDR3: CASSQGGTSGRAKNIQYF. CDR3 DNA sequence: TGCGCCAGCAGCCAGGGGGGGACTAGCGGGAGAGCCAAAAACATTCAGTACTTC.

The chain links TRBV18 to TRBJ1-4; 8 bases are shared with TRBD1. J gave up 7 bases and V 2 bases, and 6 bases lay outside the gene matches. The CDR3 spans 15 residues. In germline, CDR1 is KGHSH, CDR2 LQKENI. In DNA, the CDR3 is TGTGCCAGCTCACCATTGGCAGGGGGCGGTGAAAAACTGTTTTTT. It codes for CASSPLAGGGEKLFF.

This clone was picked up one time. V usage is TRBV19 and J usage is TRBJ2-3; D remains unclear. CDR3 size: 16 residues. Germline CDR1 reads LNHDA; CDR2 reads SQIVND (reference sequence). V lost 6 bases to trimming and J lost 5 bases, with 21 bases between them. The CDR3 DNA reads as TGTGCCAGTAGAACCCGAGTCCAGAGTTCAGGAGATACGCAGTATTTT. Translating gives CASRTRVQSSGDTQYF.

This clone has a single count. This chain joins TRBV10-3 and TRBJ1-2, with D tentatively TRBD1 (5 bases). The CDR3 covers 15 residues. Germline CDR1 and CDR2: ENHRY and SYGVKD. The V end lost 4 bases, the J end lost 0 bases, and 12 bases lay between the germline ends. Here the CDR3 reads CAISGRVTPNYGYTF. The DNA of the CDR3 is TGTGCCATCAGTGGCAGGGTAACGCCTAACTATGGCTACACCTTC.

The rearrangement joins TRBV6-1 to TRBJ2-7; D may be TRBD1 (6 bases). This CDR3 region has 12 residues. CDR1 is MNHNS, CDR2 SASEGT, per germline. V lost 0 bases and J 7 bases, leaving 7 bases between the germline ends. The CDR3 reads CASSEAGTEQYF. The CDR3 region has the DNA TGTGCCAGCAGTGAAGCTGGGACAGAGCAGTACTTC.

This rearrangement joins TRBV27 to TRBJ1-2, with 9 bases lining up with TRBD1. Germline V CDR1 and CDR2: MNHEY, SMNVEV (reference sequence). The V gene end was trimmed by 2 bases and the J gene end by 1 base; junction bases not matched to a gene: 8. This CDR3 is built from 17 residues. The DNA of the CDR3 is TGTGCCAGCAGTTTAGGACAGGGGCCCAACCATAACTATGGCTACACCTTC. Its translation is CASSLGQGPNHNYGYTF.

The J gene is TRBJ1-1, the V gene TRBV28; no clear D. The CDR3 runs 14 residues. Germline V lookup: CDR1 MDHEN, CDR2 SYDVKM. The germline V and J ends were trimmed by 5 bases and 7 bases, with 17 bases remaining between them. Written as DNA, the CDR3 is TGTGCCAGCAGTCTACCAGGAGTAAGTGATGAAGCTTTCTTT. It codes for CASSLPGVSDEAFF.

The rearrangement links TRBV27 to TRBJ1-1; D possibly corresponds to TRBD1 (5 bases). CDR3 length equals 11 residues. V was shortened by 5 bases and J by 7 bases, with 8 bases between the two germline ends. Looked up from germline, CDR1 is MNHEY and CDR2 is SMNVEV (reference sequence). CDR3 loop: CASSLRGEAFF. The CDR3, as DNA: TGTGCCAGCAGTCTTAGGGGTGAAGCTTTCTTT.

The V gene is TRBV6-1, the J gene TRBJ2-1; D is perhaps TRBD1 (5 bases). The CDR3 has 13 residues. Per the germline V gene, CDR1 is MNHNS and CDR2 is SASEGT. Trimming took off 6 bases at V and 4 bases at J, with 10 bases between the two ends. In DNA, the CDR3 is TGTGCCAGCAGATCAGACAGATACAATGAGCAGTTCTTC. Translated, it gives CASRSDRYNEQFF.

Concerning this clone itself: A single base separates this from a much larger clone, so it may be a read error. No DNA is shown, since the ends of the CDR3 on it are uncertain; the CDR3 is the one TCRdb lists. J is TRBJ2-6 and V is TRBV25-1; the table gives TRBD1 as D, unverified against the DNA. CDR1 MGHDK and CDR2 SYGVNS come from the germline V gene. The CDR3 contains 17 residues when both ends are counted. The CDR3 region is CASSEVGTGTGANVPTF.

The rearrangement joins TRBV5-1 to TRBJ1-2; TRBD1 matches 8 bases. The CDR3 runs 13 residues. The junction had 5 bases not matched to a gene; V was cut back by 4 bases and J by 6 bases. The germline gives CDR1 SGHRS, CDR2 YFSETQ. The CDR3, as DNA: TGCGCCAGCAGCGCGGACAGGGCGGATGGCTACACCTTC. Its translation: CASSADRADGYTF.

J is TRBJ1-2 and V is TRBV21-1; the table gives TRBD1 as D, unverified against the DNA. TRBV21-1 is tagged as a pseudogene. The CDR3 length is 12 residues. The CDR3 DNA reads as TGTGCGACCCGGGACAGGGGTATCGGCTACACCTTC. Protein product: CATRDRGIGYTF.

The table lists this clone with a few counts. The chain is built from TRBV6-1 and TRBJ1-2; 8 bases fit TRBD1. Unmatched junction bases numbered 8, after V lost 11 bases and J lost 3 bases. CDR3 length: 13 amino acids. Looked up from germline, CDR1 is MNHNS and CDR2 is SASEGT. CDR3 DNA sequence: TGTGCCGGCCGACAGGGGAACGACTATGGCTACACCTTC. Translating it yields CAGRQGNDYGYTF.

V is TRBV12-5 and J is TRBJ2-1, with 8 bases identical to TRBD1. The CDR3 contains 15 residues. Germline V CDR1 and CDR2: LGHNT, FRNRAP. J was trimmed by 0 bases and V by 5 bases; bases with no gene match: 3. The CDR3, as DNA: TGTGCTAGTGGTCGGACAGGGTCCTCCTACAATGAGCAGTTCTTC. Protein sequence: CASGRTGSSYNEQFF.

The chain employs TRBV6-5 and TRBJ1-1, with D unresolved. CDR3 length: 13 amino acids. Trimming shortened V by 2 bases and J by 5 bases, and 9 bases separated the two germline ends. Germline-derived CDR1 and CDR2 are MNHEY and SVGAGI. CDR3 protein: CASSYTSLTEAFF. Written as DNA, the CDR3 is TGTGCCAGCAGTTACACGTCCCTTACTGAAGCTTTCTTT.

The chain recombines TRBV7-2 with TRBJ2-7, with D possibly matching TRBD2 (6 bases). V shed 1 base and J shed 0 bases, with 16 bases lying between them. The germline CDR1 and CDR2 sequences are SGHTA and FQGNSA. CDR3 length: 17 residues. The CDR3 sequence: CASSLESGGAFSYEQYF. The CDR3 nucleotides read TGTGCCAGCAGCTTAGAGTCCGGCGGGGCCTTCTCCTACGAGCAGTACTTC.

The genes are TRBV15 and TRBJ2-3; D unresolved. V was trimmed by 3 bases and J by 8 bases, leaving 9 bases between them. Per the germline V gene, CDR1 is LNHNV and CDR2 is YYDKDF (reference sequence). The CDR3 sequence is 12 residues long. The CDR3 protein is CATSSFSGTQYF. The CDR3 DNA follows: TGTGCCACCAGCAGTTTTAGTGGTACGCAGTATTTT.

This clone was observed a handful of times. The chain employs TRBV7-2 and TRBJ2-5; no reliable D call. The CDR3 has 13 amino acids. The germline V and J ends were trimmed by 2 bases and 4 bases, with 8 bases remaining between them. From germline, CDR1 is SGHTA and CDR2 FQGNSA. The CDR3 nucleotides read TGTGCCAGCAGCTTAAGTCGGGCAGAGACCCAGTACTTC. Its protein product is CASSLSRAETQYF. The variable domain in full, with the rest retrieved from reference TRBV7-2 and TRBJ2-5, is GAGVSQSPSNKVTEKGKDVELRCDPISGHTALYWYRQSLGQGLEFLIYFQGNSAPDKSGLPSDRFSAERTGGSVSTLTIQRTQQEDSAVYLCASSLSRAETQYFGPGTRLLVL.

The V gene is TRBV7-2, the J gene TRBJ2-7, with a tentative D call TRBD1 (5 bases). Germline V gene data show CDR1 as SGHTA and CDR2 as FQGNSA. Trimming took off 5 bases at V and 1 base at J, with 12 bases between the two ends. The CDR3 has 14 residues. The CDR3 loop is CASSLQGVSYEQYF. Here the CDR3 DNA reads TGTGCCAGCAGCCTCCAAGGGGTGTCCTACGAGCAGTACTTC.

This clone appeared a single time. The genes are TRBV5-4 and TRBJ2-5; unclear D gene. This CDR3 has 14 amino acids. From germline, CDR1 is SGHNT and CDR2 YYREEE (reference sequence). Deletions cut 4 bases from V and 5 bases from J, with 15 bases between. The CDR3 DNA reads TGTGCCAGCAGCCCCACGGCGGTTCAGGAGACCCAGTACTTC. Protein sequence: CASSPTAVQETQYF.